This T cell receptor beta chain was sequenced for a study of CD4 T cells in relation to SARS-CoV-2 and coronaviruses. About the study: ViraFEST: approximately ten-day antigen culture of PBMCs, then TCR beta CDR3 sequencing. The negative reference was HIV-1 Nef peptide pool or peptide-free culture.

Unexposed donor CD4+ T cells date from about 2010-2018, before the COVID-19 pandemic. The cells were cultured for under 13 days before CD4+ T cells were isolated. Testing used SARS-CoV-2 S/N and four cold-coronavirus spikes on unexposed-donor CD4+ T cells, cells permitting. TCRdb's copy holds only in-frame clones and misses some; the assay was immunoSEQ multiplex PCR. Of tens of thousands of clones in the sample, more than 60% were seen once. V shed 3 bases and J shed 4 bases, with 8 bases lying between them. Germline V gives CDR1 KGHDR, CDR2 SFDVKD. There are 13 residues in the CDR3. Note on this clone: The antigen is undetermined.

This TCR came from a human donor in good health. This sequence joins TRBV24-1 and TRBJ1-2; D uncertain. The sample was CD4+ T cells from PBMCs, cultured in vitro. DNA for the CDR3: TGTGCCACCAGTGATGCCGGTTCCTATGGCTACACCTTC. It codes for CATSDAGSYGYTF.